These T cell receptor beta chains were read from a single sample in a study of shared clonotypes between healthy human individuals. Only in-frame clones appear in the TCRdb table, and some are missing; sequencing was by immunoSEQ multiplex PCR. The table lists about 680,000 clones, around 67% of them singletons. Material: memory CD4+ T cells sorted from blood. The origin of the receptors is a woman aged 25 to 39 in good health. CDR3s leave out the opening cysteine and the closing phenylalanine or tryptophan. Fields, in order: D gene, V gene, clone size, CDR3 protein. The D gene is left open where the match is weak. Expanded clones are given a class, and other clones once, few, many or no size at all.

D gene: -
V gene: TRBV4-1
clone size: -
CDR3 protein: ASSLGGGGNQPQH

D gene: -
V gene: TRBV15
clone size: -
CDR3 protein: ATSSQGGYEQY

D gene: -
V gene: TRBV30
clone size: -
CDR3 protein: AWSVRARSYEQY

D gene: TRBD2
V gene: TRBV10-3
clone size: -
CDR3 protein: AIKASGRSSYNEQF

D gene: TRBD1
V gene: TRBV6-6
clone size: once
CDR3 protein: ASRAKTGRNEKLF

D gene: -
V gene: TRBV19
clone size: -
CDR3 protein: ASRLQGLGANVLT

D gene: -
V gene: TRBV5-1
clone size: -
CDR3 protein: ASSFSEGTEAF

D gene: -
V gene: TRBV5-1
clone size: -
CDR3 protein: ASSVGPGAWEQY

D gene: -
V gene: TRBV30
clone size: -
CDR3 protein: AWFQGGETQY

D gene: TRBD2
V gene: TRBV7-9
clone size: many
CDR3 protein: ASSGLASWSSYNEQF

D gene: -
V gene: TRBV7-2
clone size: -
CDR3 protein: ASSLGWGLNTEAF

D gene: -
V gene: TRBV6-6
clone size: -
CDR3 protein: ASSYEERRGYEQY

D gene: -
V gene: TRBV4-1
clone size: -
CDR3 protein: ASSQDPGRLEETQY

D gene: -
V gene: TRBV4-2
clone size: few
CDR3 protein: ASRGAGNTGELF

D gene: -
V gene: TRBV4-1
clone size: -
CDR3 protein: ASSPLTSKQQF

D gene: TRBD2
V gene: TRBV4-2
clone size: -
CDR3 protein: ASSRRGLAGGHQGETQY

D gene: -
V gene: TRBV18
clone size: -
CDR3 protein: ASSPSSLRDTQY

D gene: TRBD1
V gene: TRBV19
clone size: once
CDR3 protein: ASSDYRGRSGNTIY

D gene: -
V gene: TRBV28
clone size: -
CDR3 protein: ASRTQGGQPYEQY

D gene: -
V gene: TRBV5-5
clone size: few
CDR3 protein: ASSPSYSNQPQH

D gene: -
V gene: TRBV19
clone size: -
CDR3 protein: ASSSIGGGGNEQF

D gene: -
V gene: TRBV14
clone size: few
CDR3 protein: ASSQDLTNTGELF

D gene: TRBD2
V gene: TRBV6-5
clone size: few
CDR3 protein: ASCTSGRAGDEQY